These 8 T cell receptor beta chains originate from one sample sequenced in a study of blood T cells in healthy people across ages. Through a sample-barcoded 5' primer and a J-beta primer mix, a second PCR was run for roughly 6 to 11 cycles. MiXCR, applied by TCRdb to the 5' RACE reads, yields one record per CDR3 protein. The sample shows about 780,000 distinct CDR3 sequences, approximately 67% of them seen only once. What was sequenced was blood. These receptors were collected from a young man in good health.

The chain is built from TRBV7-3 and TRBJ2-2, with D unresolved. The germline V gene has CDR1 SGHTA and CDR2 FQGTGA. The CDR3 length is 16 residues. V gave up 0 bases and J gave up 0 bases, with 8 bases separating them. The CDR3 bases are TGTGCCAGCAGCTTAACAGGCGCACCGAACACCGGGGAGCTGTTTTTT. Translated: CASSLTGAPNTGELFF.

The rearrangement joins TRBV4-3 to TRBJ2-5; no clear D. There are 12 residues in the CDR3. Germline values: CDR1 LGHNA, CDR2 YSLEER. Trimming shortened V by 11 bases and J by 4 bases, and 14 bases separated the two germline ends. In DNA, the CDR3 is TGCGCCGTGCTGCGCCTTCGAGAGACCCAGTACTTC. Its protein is CAVLRLRETQYF.

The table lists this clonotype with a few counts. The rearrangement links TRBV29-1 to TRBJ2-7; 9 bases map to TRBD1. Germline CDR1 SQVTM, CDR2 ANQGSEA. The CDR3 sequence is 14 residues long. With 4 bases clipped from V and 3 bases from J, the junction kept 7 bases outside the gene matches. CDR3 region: CSVVRDREFYEQYF. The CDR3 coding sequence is TGCAGCGTTGTACGGGACAGGGAGTTCTACGAGCAGTACTTC.

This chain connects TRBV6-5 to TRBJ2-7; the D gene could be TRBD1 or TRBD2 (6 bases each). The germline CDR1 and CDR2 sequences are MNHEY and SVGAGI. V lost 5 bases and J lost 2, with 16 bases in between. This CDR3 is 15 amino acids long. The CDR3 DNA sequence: TGTGCCAGCAGTGAGGGGGGACATGGAACCTACGAGCAGTACTTC. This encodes CASSEGGHGTYEQYF.

This chain's CDR3 is CASSLGFESADTQYF. The DNA of the CDR3 is TGTGCCAGCAGCCTCGGTTTTGAGAGCGCAGATACGCAGTATTTT. This chain links TRBV5-6 with TRBJ2-3; D is uncertain. Trimming took 4 bases from V and 4 from J, leaving 16 bases between them. The CDR3 consists of 15 residues. Germline CDR1 is SGHDT and CDR2 is YYEEEE.

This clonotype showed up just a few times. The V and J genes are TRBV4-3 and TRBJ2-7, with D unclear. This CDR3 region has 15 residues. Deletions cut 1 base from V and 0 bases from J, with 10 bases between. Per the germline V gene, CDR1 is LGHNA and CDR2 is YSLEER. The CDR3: CASSQVQRSSYEQYF. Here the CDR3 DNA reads TGCGCCAGCAGCCAAGTGCAGCGCAGCTCCTACGAGCAGTACTTC.

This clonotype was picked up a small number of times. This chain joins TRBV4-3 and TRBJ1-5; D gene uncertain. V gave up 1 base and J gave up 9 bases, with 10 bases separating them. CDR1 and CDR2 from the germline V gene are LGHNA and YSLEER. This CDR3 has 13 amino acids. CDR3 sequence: CASSQGPSWPQHF. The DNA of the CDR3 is TGCGCCAGCAGCCAAGGTCCTTCCTGGCCCCAGCATTTT.

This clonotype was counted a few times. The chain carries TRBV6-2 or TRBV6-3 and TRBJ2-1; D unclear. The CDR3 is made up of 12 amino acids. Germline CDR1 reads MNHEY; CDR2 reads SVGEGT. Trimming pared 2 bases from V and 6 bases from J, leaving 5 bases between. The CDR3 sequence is CASSYPTNEQFF. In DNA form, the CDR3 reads TGTGCCAGCAGTTACCCCACCAATGAGCAGTTCTTC.